One and the same sample provided the 23 T cell receptor beta chains below, sequenced in a study of blood T cell repertoires in COVID-19. This table comes from immunoSEQ multiplex PCR, and its TCRdb copy is limited to in-frame clones, with some not included. The sample consists of about 110,000 clones, approximately 88% of them appearing once. The source material was peripheral blood. These TCRs come from a woman between 70 and 85 years old with acute or convalescent COVID-19.

The V and J genes are TRBV6-2 or TRBV6-3 and TRBJ1-6; D might be TRBD1 (5 bases). Germline V gives CDR1 MNHEY, CDR2 SVGEGT. V was trimmed by 4 bases and J by 9 bases, leaving 10 bases between them. The CDR3 is 13 residues long. The CDR3 reads CASSSRQPSPLHF. CDR3 nucleotides: TGTGCCAGCAGTTCTCGACAGCCTTCACCCCTCCACTTT.

As concerns this clone: A read error is possible here, since a much larger clone lies one base away. V and J are TRBV7-3 and TRBJ2-2; no definite D call. This CDR3 has 14 amino acids. Germline V lookup: CDR1 SGHTA, CDR2 FQGTGA. V was shortened by 2 bases and J by 1 base, with 5 bases between the two germline ends. DNA for the CDR3: TGTGCCAGCAGCTTAGGCAGGAACACCGGGGAGCTGTTTTTT. Amino acid sequence: CASSLGRNTGELFF. Complete variable domain (other parts from reference TRBV7-3 and TRBJ2-2): GAGVSQTPSNKVTEKGKYVELRCDPISGHTALYWYRQSLGQGPEFLIYFQGTGAADDSGLPNDRFFAVRPEGSVSTLKIQRTERGDSAVYLCASSLGRNTGELFFGEGSRLTVL.

The rearrangement links TRBV13 to TRBJ2-7; possibly TRBD1 for D (6 bases). The CDR3 covers 12 residues. Trimming removed 5 bases at V and 7 bases at J, with 12 bases between. The V gene's germline CDR1 is PRHDT and CDR2 FYEKMQ (reference sequence). The CDR3 bases are TGTGCCAGCAGCCAAAGGGGGTGGGAGCAGTACTTC. It encodes CASSQRGWEQYF.

The J gene is TRBJ2-2, the V gene TRBV7-9, with 8 bases matching TRBD2. CDR3 length equals 16 residues. Per the germline V gene, CDR1 is SEHNR and CDR2 is FQNEAQ (reference sequence). V lost 5 bases to trimming and J lost 7 bases; unmatched junction nucleotides: 12. This chain's CDR3 is CASSLRLAKRDGELFF. DNA of the CDR3: TGTGCCAGCAGCCTACGACTAGCGAAAAGGGACGGGGAGCTGTTTTTT.

The chain carries TRBV3-1 (or the pseudogene TRBV3-2) and TRBJ2-4, with D unresolved. Per germline, CDR1 LGHDT and CDR2 YNNKEL (reference sequence). V was shortened by 3 bases and J by 6 bases, with 9 bases between the two germline ends. The CDR3 extends over 13 amino acids. CDR3 in DNA: TGTGCCAGCAGCCAGGTTCCGGGAAACATTCAGTACTTC. Amino acids: CASSQVPGNIQYF.

This clone has a single count. This chain links TRBV2 with TRBJ2-4; D perhaps matches TRBD1 (6 bases). This CDR3 is built from 17 residues. Trimming left V 1 base short and J 0 bases short, with 13 bases between. Germline V gene lookup returns CDR1 SNHLY and CDR2 FYNNEI. The CDR3 loop reads CASSEDVWGQAKNIQYF. In DNA form, the CDR3 reads TGTGCCAGCAGTGAAGACGTGTGGGGACAAGCCAAAAACATTCAGTACTTC.

The chain combines TRBV2 with TRBJ1-5; 8 nucleotides match TRBD1. Germline CDR1 is SNHLY and CDR2 is FYNNEI. V lost 4 bases, J lost 6 bases, and 8 bases stayed unmatched. CDR3 length equals 15 residues. CDR3 bases: TGTGCCAGCAGTGGGGGACAGGCTACAGCTCAGCCCCAGCATTTT. Translation: CASSGGQATAQPQHF.

This clone occurred once. The chain carries TRBV6-1 and TRBJ1-5, with D perhaps matching TRBD1 (5 bases). Germline values: CDR1 MNHNS, CDR2 SASEGT. The CDR3 totals 15 residues. V was trimmed by 7 bases and J by 0 bases, leaving 13 bases between them. The CDR3 reads CASTQGPYSNQPQHF. CDR3 sequence (DNA): TGTGCCAGCACCCAGGGCCCATATAGCAATCAGCCCCAGCATTTT.

V is TRBV6-6 and J is TRBJ2-7; 7 nucleotides align to TRBD1. The CDR3 has 15 amino acids. Trimming took 2 bases from V and 0 from J; bases not matched to a gene: 4. Germline CDR1 reads MNHNY; CDR2 reads SVGAGI (reference sequence). CDR3 sequence: CASSYLGTVSYEQYF. CDR3 coding DNA: TGTGCCAGCAGTTACCTGGGGACAGTCTCCTACGAGCAGTACTTC.

The V and J genes are TRBV11-3 and TRBJ2-7, with TRBD2 identical over 8 bases. CDR1 is SGHNT and CDR2 is YENEEA in the germline V gene. CDR3 length: 14 amino acids. The V gene end was trimmed by 4 bases and the J gene end by 2 bases; junction bases not matched to a gene: 4. In DNA form, the CDR3 reads TGTGCCAGCAGCTCCCTAGCGGGCCCCTACGAGCAGTACTTC. Encoded protein: CASSSLAGPYEQYF. Full variable domain (missing parts from reference TRBV11-3 and TRBJ2-7): EAGVVQSPRYKIIEKKQPVAFWCNPISGHNTLYWYLQNLGQGPELLIRYENEEAVDDSQLPKDRFSAERLKGVDSTLKIQPAELGDSAVYLCASSSLAGPYEQYFGPGTRLTVT.

This clone was seen a single time. In nucleotides, the CDR3 is TGTGCCAGCAGCGTAGGTGTCAGACAAGAGACCCAGTACTTC. Translation: CASSVGVRQETQYF. The chain has TRBV9 and TRBJ2-5; D gene ambiguous. V was trimmed by 0 bases and J by 2 bases, leaving 8 bases between them. The CDR3 consists of 14 residues. The germline V gene encodes CDR1 SGDLS and CDR2 YYNGEE.

The chain employs TRBV28 and TRBJ1-2; TRBD1 agrees at 8 bases. Losses at the gene ends were 0 bases for V and 7 bases for J; bases not matched to a gene: 10. The germline V gene encodes CDR1 MDHEN and CDR2 SYDVKM. The CDR3 contains 16 residues. CDR3 coding DNA: TGTGCCAGCAGTTTATGGAGCGGGAACAGGGGGGGTGGCTACACCTTC. Encoded protein: CASSLWSGNRGGGYTF.

The chain links TRBV19 to TRBJ1-6; D may be TRBD1 (5 bases). This CDR3 comprises 14 residues. V was cut by 5 bases and J by 7 bases, with 12 bases left in between. The V gene's germline CDR1 is LNHDA and CDR2 SQIVND (reference sequence). The CDR3 coding sequence is TGTGCCAGTAGTTACGGACAAACAAATTCACCCCTCCACTTT. It codes for CASSYGQTNSPLHF.

The rearrangement links TRBV9 to TRBJ1-6; possibly TRBD1 for D (6 bases). The CDR3 extends over 17 amino acids. The germline CDR1 and CDR2 sequences are SGDLS and YYNGEE. Trimming left V 0 bases short and J 0 bases short, with 10 bases between. This chain's CDR3 is CASSVGDTSSYNSPLHF. In nucleotides, the CDR3 is TGTGCCAGCAGCGTAGGGGACACGAGCTCCTATAATTCACCCCTCCACTTT.

The chain carries TRBV2 and TRBJ2-1; 9 bases align to TRBD2. Germline CDR1 is SNHLY and CDR2 is FYNNEI. Trimming cost V 7 bases and J 8 bases; bases outside gene matches: 12. The CDR3 is 15 residues long. The CDR3 region has the DNA TGTGCCAGCAACCGAGATTTAATAGCGGGAGATGAGCAGTTCTTC. Translation gives CASNRDLIAGDEQFF.

The V call is TRBV19, the J call TRBJ1-1, with no clear D. V lost 7 bases and J 6 bases, leaving 9 bases between the germline ends. Looked up from germline, CDR1 is LNHDA and CDR2 is SQIVND (reference sequence). This CDR3 region has 11 residues. The chain's CDR3 is CASNTEAEAFF. CDR3 nucleotides: TGTGCCAGTAACACGGAGGCTGAAGCTTTCTTT.

The sample holds one count of this clone. This sequence joins TRBV19 and TRBJ2-1; possibly TRBD2 for D (6 bases). The V end was cut by 5 bases, the J end by 8 bases, with 19 bases between. The CDR3 is made up of 15 amino acids. Per the germline V gene, CDR1 is LNHDA and CDR2 is SQIVND (reference sequence). CDR3 DNA: TGTGCCAGTAGTCTAGGGACTCTTGTGGGCGATGAGCAGTTCTTC. Translation: CASSLGTLVGDEQFF.

This chain connects TRBV5-4 to TRBJ2-1; D perhaps matches TRBD1 (5 bases). This CDR3 spans 15 amino acids. CDR1 SGHNT and CDR2 YYREEE come from the germline V gene (reference sequence). Trimming stripped 1 base from V and 5 bases from J, with 13 bases between. CDR3 nucleotides: TGTGCCAGCAGCTTGACAAGGGGCGCCCACAATGAGCAGTTCTTC. It encodes CASSLTRGAHNEQFF.

This chain links TRBV9 with TRBJ1-2, with D possibly TRBD1 on 5 matching bases. CDR1 and CDR2 from the germline V gene are SGDLS and YYNGEE. The ends were cut back, 4 bases at V and 8 bases at J, with 15 bases in the middle. The CDR3 sequence is 13 residues long. The CDR3 reads CASSLEGRWGYTF. For the CDR3, the DNA is TGTGCCAGCAGCCTGGAGGGGCGGTGGGGCTACACCTTC.

The V and J genes are TRBV13 and TRBJ1-1; D possibly corresponds to TRBD1 (5 bases). V was clipped by 0 bases and J by 1 base, with 9 bases between them. Germline-derived CDR1 and CDR2 are PRHDT and FYEKMQ (reference sequence). This CDR3 is 15 amino acids long. CDR3 region: CASSLGEQANTEAFF. The CDR3 region has the DNA TGTGCCAGCAGCTTAGGCGAACAGGCGAACACTGAAGCTTTCTTT. The entire variable domain, with the rest obtained from reference TRBV13 and TRBJ1-1, is as follows: AAGVIQSPRHLIKEKRETATLKCYPIPRHDTVYWYQQGPGQDPQFLISFYEKMQSDKGSIPDRFSAQQFSDYHSELNMSSLELGDSALYFCASSLGEQANTEAFFGQGTRLTVV.

This clone was counted a single time. This chain joins TRBV21-1 and TRBJ2-7; the table's D gene call, TRBD2, was not cross checked with the DNA. TRBV21-1 is shown as a pseudogene. This CDR3 has 13 residues. The DNA of the CDR3 is TGTGCCAGCAGCCCCCGACGGAAGCGAGAGCAGTACTTC. Its protein is CASSPRRKREQYF.

The V and J genes are TRBV7-8 and TRBJ2-5, with D maybe TRBD2 (7 bases). The CDR3 is made up of 12 amino acids. The germline V gene has CDR1 SGHVS and CDR2 FQNEAQ. With 8 bases removed from V and 7 bases from J, the gap between germline ends came to 14 bases. The CDR3 DNA sequence: TGTGCCAGCGGCCTGGGAGGGGGGACCCAGTACTTC. Its translation: CASGLGGGTQYF.

The rearrangement uses TRBV14 and TRBJ2-5, with 8 bases fitting TRBD2. Germline CDR1 reads SGHDN; CDR2 reads FVKESK. This CDR3 has 16 residues. With V trimmed by 3 bases and J by 4 bases, 10 bases remained unmatched. CDR3 DNA: TGTGCCAGCAGCCAGGGGCGGCACGGGAGGGCAGAGACCCAGTACTTC. Translating gives CASSQGRHGRAETQYF.